What follows describes a single T cell receptor beta chain. Only a few counts were recorded for this clonotype. Its recognized antigen is unknown. No quality values exist for individual bases; no much larger clone is one base distant. The data were obtained in a study of identical twins (dated by TCRdb to the mid-2010s). Some background on the complete study: To test whether fetal clonotypes persist, this study deep-sequenced TCR alpha and beta repertoires from monozygotic twins, from unrelated adults of various ages, and from cord blood. To rule out contamination, replicate twin experiments were performed at different times with different library preparation protocols.

Every donor was a healthy Caucasian. The twin cohort consisted of three pairs of female monozygotic twins, all aged roughly 18 to 30 years. The RNA used for TCR libraries was isolated from peripheral blood mononuclear cells. Library generation was performed with 5' RACE. The sequencing machine was an Illumina HiSeq 2000. A universal primer binding site was added through template switching, and the final cDNA carried a unique molecular identifier so that TCR cDNA molecules could be counted accurately. Specific primers in the conserved constant-segment region were used to synthesize first-strand cDNA for the TCR alpha and beta chains. To control for contamination, every cDNA library carried two barcodes: a SMART-Mk sample barcode plus Illumina barcodes. TruSeq adapter sequences, together with Illumina sample barcodes, were added in two successive PCR steps. TCR alpha and beta cDNA libraries were sequenced on the Illumina HiSeq platform with custom primers. Concerning the study's data processing: MiGEC processed the raw reads to extract unique molecular identifiers, while MiXCR was used to determine the CDR3 positions. Recombination models were inferred per individual with the repgenHMM and IGoR tools using an EM algorithm. Shared clonotypes were analyzed with the tcR package in R, and sharing was normalized by the product of cloneset sizes. To study raw recombination free of thymic and clonal selection effects, out-of-frame nonproductive sequences were analyzed. In-frame beta chains were kept once TCRdb had trimmed the public reads at Q25 with fastp and called clones with MiXCR. Under each unique CDR3 protein, matching rows form one entry showing the most common genes and DNA. The V and J calls here are based on TCRdb, not the publication. This sample holds approximately 680,000 distinct CDR3 sequences; just over 7% were observed only once. Of the sample, approximately 1.5% is held by the ten largest clones.

Paper-wide results and their limitations: Compared with coincidental sharing between unrelated individuals, an excess of low generation-probability sequences was observed among out-of-frame TCR alpha sequences shared between twins. In monozygotic twins, out-of-frame TCR alpha sharing was systematically underestimated by recombination models, although the models agreed with sharing between unrelated individuals. In beta out-of-frame sequences, excess twin sharing was weaker, because having fewer shared sequences lowered the signal-to-noise ratio. Abundant cord blood beta clonotypes carried fewer insertions; young adult naive repertoires showed a weaker similar trend, while memory repertoires showed none. Invariant T cells such as MAIT and iNKT could partly confound zero-insertion analyses, though diverse VJ usage argued against this for most clonotypes. Because the same donors could not be followed over many years, the conclusions relied on cross-sectional statistical analysis.

The same sample was also studied in work on yellow fever vaccine responses in identical twins. As the second publication notes: According to the authors, the vaccine-induced T cell response in identical twins seemed to be partly convergent and partly specific to each individual. In the study, vaccine-responding T cell clones were precisely tracked in identical twins.

The material sequenced was PBMCs. The TCR originated in a young woman in good health.

The CDR3 protein sequence reads: CASSQGTTNEQFF. The DNA is as follows: TGTGCCAGCAGCCAGGGGACTACCAATGAGCAGTTCTTC. Recombination connected TRBV7-9 to TRBJ2-1; perhaps TRBD2 is the D gene, with 7 bases matching. The trim is 5 bases for V and 6 bases for J, with a gap of 11 bases between the germline ends. CDR1 and CDR2 are drawn from the germline V gene (reference sequence): SEHNR, FQNEAQ. Taken from cysteine to phenylalanine, the CDR3 has 13 residues. Here the CDR3 DNA is all that survives: 39 bases in frame from base 1.